This is a list of T cell receptor beta chains from one sample in a study of naive CD8 T cells in extremely preterm neonates. Clones were read by immunoSEQ multiplex PCR, and TCRdb kept only the in-frame ones, dropping some. The table has more than 4,500 clones, almost 98% seen once. Material: naive CD8+ T cells from cord blood. These TCRs come from a newborn in good health. Each CDR3 is given with its conserved first and last residue.

V gene	CDR3 protein
TRBV4-3	CASSQGGTGGYEQYF
TRBV7-8	CASSAATGLVYEQYF
TRBV6-6	CASSYGGGAVSEQYF
TRBV6-5	CASRQGADTQYF
TRBV10-3	CAISEIPDRGSYGYTF
TRBV2	CASGGDSGGAEIQETQYF
TRBV9	CASSPGTGTEKLFF
TRBV6-1	CASETGGFITGELFF
TRBV27	CASSLSGGIEKLFF
TRBV9	CASSVEAGGVTDTQYF
TRBV4-3	CASSQDFYTQYF